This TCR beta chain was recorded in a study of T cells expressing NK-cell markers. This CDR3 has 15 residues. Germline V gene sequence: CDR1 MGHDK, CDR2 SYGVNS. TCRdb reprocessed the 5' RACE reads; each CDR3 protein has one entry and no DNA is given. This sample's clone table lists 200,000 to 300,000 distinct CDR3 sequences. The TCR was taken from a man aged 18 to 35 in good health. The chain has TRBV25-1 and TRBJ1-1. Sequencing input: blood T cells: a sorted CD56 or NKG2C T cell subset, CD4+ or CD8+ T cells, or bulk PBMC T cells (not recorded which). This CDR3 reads CASSESAGPYTEAFF.